Listed here are 21 T cell receptor beta chains from one sample, sequenced in a study of T-cell reconstitution after alpha-beta-depleted transplantation in children. Construction of the TCRbeta library involved unique molecular identifiers. TCRdb analysed the PCR reads with MiXCR anew, one entry per CDR3 protein. The sample holds 200,000 to 250,000 distinct CDR3 sequences, roughly 10% seen once. Sequencing used PBMCs from the stem cell graft donor, obtained from the stem cell graft. Every receptor here comes from a human donor who donated a stem cell graft to a child with acute lymphoblastic leukemia.

The chain has TRBV20-1 and TRBJ2-2; no firm D call. Germline values: CDR1 DFQATT, CDR2 SNEGSKA (reference sequence). Deletions cut 1 base from V and 0 bases from J, with 12 bases between. The CDR3 totals 16 residues. CDR3 in amino acids: CSARAYDSANTGELFF. CDR3 DNA sequence: TGCAGTGCTAGAGCCTATGACTCCGCGAACACCGGGGAGCTGTTTTTT.

The sample holds many counts of this clonotype. The J gene is TRBJ2-7, the V gene TRBV5-1; D remains unclear. The CDR3 contains 13 residues. Germline assignment: CDR1 SGHRS and CDR2 YFSETQ. Trimming left V 7 bases short and J 3 bases short, with 14 bases between. The CDR3 loop reads CASGESPLYEQYF. The CDR3 DNA reads as TGCGCCAGCGGAGAGTCCCCCCTCTACGAGCAGTACTTC.

The V and J genes are TRBV3-1 and TRBJ2-1; TRBD1 or TRBD2 may be the D gene (7 bases each). The CDR3 has 15 amino acids. Per germline, CDR1 LGHDT and CDR2 YNNKEL (reference sequence). V shed 2 bases and J shed 8 bases, with 16 bases lying between them. CDR3 in DNA: TGTGCCAGCAGCCAAATCGGCCAGGGGGGGGATGAGCAGTTCTTC. Translated, it gives CASSQIGQGGDEQFF.

This clonotype was counted ten times or more. A junction boundary mismatches the germline segment, possibly from a read error. J is TRBJ2-7 and V is TRBV7-2, with D possibly TRBD1 on 6 matching bases. This CDR3 has 15 amino acids. Per the germline V gene, CDR1 is SGHTA and CDR2 is FQGNSA. CDR3 bases: TGTGCCAGCAGCTTAGTGAGCACAGGGAGCGACCTTCTACGCTTC. The encoded protein is CASSLVSTGSDLLRF.

The V and J genes are TRBV5-6 and TRBJ1-5, with D possibly TRBD1 on 6 matching bases. The CDR3 extends over 15 amino acids. V shed 3 bases and J shed 3 bases, with 13 bases lying between them. CDR1 SGHDT and CDR2 YYEEEE come from the germline V gene. CDR3 DNA sequence: TGTGCCAGCAGCTACACAGGGAGGGTCAATCAGCCCCAGCATTTT. The encoded protein is CASSYTGRVNQPQHF.

This clonotype showed up many times. The genes are TRBV12-3 or TRBV12-4 and TRBJ2-7; D gene unclear. The CDR3 length is 12 residues. V lost 5 bases and J lost 0, with 5 bases in between. The CDR3 is CASSPRSYEQYF. CDR3 DNA: TGTGCCAGCAGTCCCCGCTCCTACGAGCAGTACTTC.

This clonotype was found many times. The chain recombines TRBV7-9 with TRBJ2-2; perhaps D is TRBD1 or TRBD2 (5 bases each). Germline CDR1 is SEHNR and CDR2 is FQNEAQ (reference sequence). Trimming left V 1 base short and J 5 bases short, with 8 bases between. This CDR3 is built from 14 residues. The CDR3 loop is CASSLVGGTGELFF. DNA for the CDR3: TGTGCCAGCAGCTTAGTTGGGGGTACCGGGGAGCTGTTTTTT.

This clonotype was observed many times. The rearrangement joins TRBV7-8 to TRBJ1-1, with 12 bases identical to TRBD1. CDR3 size: 15 residues. J gave up 4 bases and V 4 bases, and 4 bases lay outside the gene matches. Germline-derived CDR1 and CDR2 are SGHVS and FQNEAQ. Here the CDR3 reads CASSSGQGAFTEAFF. Here the CDR3 DNA reads TGTGCCAGCAGCTCGGGACAGGGGGCTTTCACTGAAGCTTTCTTT.

The V and J genes are TRBV5-1 and TRBJ2-5; TRBD1 aligns across 7 bases. Trimming removed 3 bases from V and 5 bases from J; junction bases left unmatched: 13. Germline loops: CDR1 SGHRS, CDR2 YFSETQ. This CDR3 is 16 amino acids long. The CDR3 region is CASSSGTVIYPETQYF. CDR3 in DNA: TGCGCCAGCAGCTCGGGGACAGTAATTTACCCGGAGACCCAGTACTTC.

This clonotype occurred a few times. This chain links TRBV30 with TRBJ1-1; no clear D gene. V was shortened by 0 bases and J by 7 bases, with 12 bases between the two germline ends. This CDR3 is built from 13 residues. Germline CDR1 reads GTSNPN; CDR2 reads SVGIG (reference sequence). The CDR3 loop reads CAWSVKANGEAFF. The CDR3 DNA reads as TGTGCCTGGAGTGTGAAAGCAAACGGTGAAGCTTTCTTT. The full variable domain, with the rest looked up from reference TRBV30 and TRBJ1-1, is SQTIHQWPATLVQPVGSPLSLECTVEGTSNPNLYWYRQAAGRGLQLLFYSVGIGQISSEVPQNLSASRPQDRQFILSSKKLLLSDSGFYLCAWSVKANGEAFFGQGTRLTVV.

This clonotype was observed a few times. The V and J genes are TRBV11-2 and TRBJ2-1; TRBD2 matches 8 bases. The junction had 16 bases not matched to a gene; V was cut back by 1 base and J by 8 bases. The CDR3 is 18 residues long. Germline V gene sequence: CDR1 SGHAT, CDR2 FQNNGV. CDR3 nucleotide sequence: TGTGCCAGCAGCTTAGGCCGAGGGTGGTTGCGGGGGGTGGATGAGCAGTTCTTC. Its translation: CASSLGRGWLRGVDEQFF.

Only a few counts were recorded for this clonotype. The CDR3 loop is CASSGWSGANVLTF. CDR3 sequence (DNA): TGTGCCAGCAGTGGTTGGAGCGGGGCCAACGTCCTGACTTTC. The chain recombines TRBV2 with TRBJ2-6; D is ambiguous. The CDR3 loop spans 14 amino acids. V gave up 4 bases and J gave up 4 bases, with 8 bases separating them. Germline assignment: CDR1 SNHLY and CDR2 FYNNEI.

This chain joins TRBV7-9 and TRBJ2-7; 9 positions match TRBD2. CDR1 and CDR2 (germline): SEHNR, FQNEAQ (reference sequence). The V segment lost 3 bases and the J segment 7 bases; nucleotides outside the gene matches: 16. The CDR3 is 17 residues long. DNA for the CDR3: TGTGCCAGCAGCTTTTTAGGTGAGACTAGCGGTCCCTCAGAGCAGTACTTC. As protein: CASSFLGETSGPSEQYF.

The chain is built from TRBV7-9 and TRBJ1-1; D might be TRBD1 (5 bases). Germline lookup yields CDR1 SEHNR and CDR2 FQNEAQ (reference sequence). The V end lost 11 bases, the J end lost 0 bases, and 13 bases lay between the germline ends. The length of the CDR3 is 13 residues. The CDR3 spells CAVGGRMNTEAFF. CDR3 nucleotide sequence: TGTGCCGTGGGGGGGAGGATGAACACTGAAGCTTTCTTT.

The sample holds a few counts of this clonotype. The CDR3 loop reads CASSFTGRNTEAFF. The DNA of the CDR3 is TGCGCCAGCAGCTTTACGGGACGGAACACTGAAGCTTTCTTT. The rearrangement links TRBV5-1 to TRBJ1-1; D perhaps matches TRBD1 (5 bases). CDR1 is SGHRS, CDR2 YFSETQ, per germline. Trimming took off 2 bases at V and 1 base at J, with 9 bases between the two ends. The CDR3 covers 14 residues.

This chain uses TRBV5-1 with TRBJ1-6; no clear D gene. The V gene's germline CDR1 is SGHRS and CDR2 YFSETQ. The CDR3 consists of 14 residues. V gave up 7 bases and J gave up 4 bases, with 12 bases separating them. CDR3 residues: CASCREGYNSPLHF. DNA of the CDR3: TGCGCCAGCTGTAGGGAAGGGTATAATTCACCCCTCCACTTT.

This clonotype was seen a handful of times. The rearrangement links TRBV30 to TRBJ1-3; no reliable D call. The ends were cut back, 8 bases at V and 0 bases at J, with 14 bases in the middle. The CDR3 sequence is 14 residues long. Germline V gives CDR1 GTSNPN, CDR2 SVGIG (reference sequence). The CDR3 region is CAPVEERSGNTIYF. The CDR3 coding sequence is TGTGCCCCGGTGGAAGAGCGCTCTGGAAACACCATATATTTT.

This clonotype showed up just a few times. The chain recombines TRBV24-1 with TRBJ1-5; 11 bases map to TRBD1. From germline, CDR1 is KGHDR and CDR2 SFDVKD. The CDR3 spans 16 residues. With 4 bases clipped from V and 7 bases from J, the junction kept 8 bases outside the gene matches. This chain's CDR3 is CATSEPGQGAGQPQHF. CDR3 nucleotide sequence: TGTGCCACCAGTGAGCCCGGACAGGGGGCGGGACAGCCCCAGCATTTT.

This clonotype was seen at least ten times. The chain recombines TRBV7-9 with TRBJ2-7, with D possibly TRBD2 on 5 matching bases. The V gene's germline CDR1 is SEHNR and CDR2 FQNEAQ (reference sequence). V was trimmed by 8 bases and J by 3 bases, leaving 14 bases between them. This CDR3 has 13 residues. For the CDR3, the DNA is TGTGCCAGCTGTCGAGGGATGGACTACGAGCAGTACTTC. Amino acids: CASCRGMDYEQYF.

This clonotype was seen only a few times. Its ends do not fully match the called genes, so a read error is possible. V usage is TRBV5-1 and J usage is TRBJ2-7, with D possibly TRBD2 on 5 matching bases. This CDR3 has 10 residues. Germline values: CDR1 SGHRS, CDR2 YFSETQ. The CDR3 reads CASRPGTLRF. The CDR3 region has the DNA TGCGCCAGCCGCCCGGGAACCCTAAGGTTC.

The CDR3 bases are TGTGCCAGCAGCTTAGACGGGACAGTGGGGTACGAGCAGTACTTC. Translation gives CASSLDGTVGYEQYF. V and J are TRBV11-3 and TRBJ2-7; 7 nucleotides match TRBD1. The V and J ends lost 0 bases and 4 bases, in that order; junction bases with no gene match: 6. Germline CDR1 is SGHNT and CDR2 is YENEEA. The length of the CDR3 is 15 residues.